The 17 T cell receptor beta chains listed next were all sequenced from one sample in a study of T-cell memory formation after mild COVID-19. TCRdb reprocessed the 5' RACE reads via MiXCR and lists one record per CDR3 protein. The sample contains over 120,000 distinct CDR3 sequences, approximately 26% of which appear only once. The sample comprised PBMCs or a T cell subset sorted from them (not recorded which). The receptor set was obtained from an adult woman who had mild COVID-19 (a few samples of this study predate the infection). Cell type and time point are not known.

This clonotype appeared a few times. The chain uses TRBV9 and TRBJ2-3; D uncertain. V was trimmed by 3 bases and J by 5 bases, leaving 13 bases between them. The CDR3 covers 14 residues. Per the germline V gene, CDR1 is SGDLS and CDR2 is YYNGEE. Here the CDR3 reads CASSETLGVDTQYF. CDR3 bases: TGTGCCAGCAGCGAAACCTTAGGCGTAGATACGCAGTATTTT.

In this sample, this clonotype turned up a few times. This CDR3 reads CASSSAGTKNTEAFF. DNA for the CDR3: TGTGCCAGTAGTTCCGCCGGGACAAAGAACACTGAAGCTTTCTTT. The V gene is TRBV19, the J gene TRBJ1-1; weak D call: TRBD1 (6 bases). Trimming took 5 bases from V and 1 from J, leaving 14 bases between them. Germline CDR1 is LNHDA and CDR2 is SQIVND (reference sequence). The CDR3 is made up of 15 amino acids. Complete variable domain (other parts from reference TRBV19 and TRBJ1-1): DGGITQSPKYLFRKEGQNVTLSCEQNLNHDAMYWYRQDPGQGLRLIYYSQIVNDFQKGDIAEGYSVSREKKESFPLTVTSAQKNPTAFYLCASSSAGTKNTEAFFGQGTRLTVV.

This clonotype was counted a few times. The genes are TRBV11-2 and TRBJ2-7; D unclear. The CDR3 contains 13 residues. Deletions cut 3 bases from V and 3 bases from J, with 9 bases between. The V gene's germline CDR1 is SGHAT and CDR2 FQNNGV. CDR3: CASSFGGVYEQYF. The CDR3 coding sequence is TGTGCCAGCAGCTTTGGTGGGGTCTACGAGCAGTACTTC.

The genes are TRBV4-1 and TRBJ1-1; D not resolved. Germline CDR1 is MGHRA and CDR2 is YSYEKL. CDR3 length equals 15 residues. V was pared by 0 bases and J by 3 bases, with 11 bases between. Here the CDR3 DNA reads TGCGCCAGCAGCCAAGATTCCAGCGCGTACACTGAAGCTTTCTTT. Residues: CASSQDSSAYTEAFF.

This clonotype appeared a few times. The DNA of the CDR3 is TGCGCCAGCAGCTTGGATCCGACATCTAATGAAAAACTGTTTTTT. Protein sequence: CASSLDPTSNEKLFF. V gene TRBV5-1 combines with J gene TRBJ1-4; D uncertain. The CDR3 has 15 residues. Trimming took 0 bases from V and 3 from J, leaving 9 bases between them. Germline-derived CDR1 and CDR2 are SGHRS and YFSETQ.

The chain has TRBV2 and TRBJ2-5; D is possibly TRBD2 (5 bases). Germline CDR1 SNHLY, CDR2 FYNNEI. V lost 9 bases, J lost 4 bases, and 18 bases lay in between. The length of the CDR3 is 14 residues. CDR3 sequence reads: CARSATNPRETQYF. DNA for the CDR3: TGTGCCAGATCTGCGACTAACCCTCGAGAGACCCAGTACTTC.

This clonotype has only a few counts. The chain links TRBV6-6 to TRBJ1-1, with D perhaps TRBD1 (6 bases). The CDR3 sequence is 13 residues long. The germline V and J ends were trimmed by 7 bases and 5 bases, with 14 bases remaining between them. Germline values: CDR1 MNHNY, CDR2 SVGAGI (reference sequence). CDR3 loop: CASIARGGTEAFF. The CDR3 coding sequence is TGTGCCAGCATAGCCAGGGGAGGGACTGAAGCTTTCTTT.

This clonotype was recorded a few times. The J gene is TRBJ2-1, the V gene TRBV4-2; TRBD1 matches 9 bases. Trimming removed 1 base from V and 5 bases from J; junction bases left unmatched: 6. Per the germline V gene, CDR1 is LGHNA and CDR2 is YNFKEQ. This CDR3 comprises 16 residues. The chain's CDR3 is CASSQARDRDDNEQFF. In nucleotides, the CDR3 is TGTGCCAGCAGCCAAGCCCGGGACAGGGATGACAATGAGCAGTTCTTC.

This chain connects TRBV29-1 to TRBJ2-1; D gene unclear. The CDR3 is 11 amino acids. V shed 4 bases and J shed 9 bases, with 10 bases lying between them. Germline CDR1 and CDR2: SQVTM and ANQGSEA. The chain's CDR3 is CSVVETGEQFF. CDR3 bases: TGCAGCGTTGTGGAGACGGGTGAGCAGTTCTTC.

The CDR3: CASREGTGRGYTF. In DNA, the CDR3 is TGTGCCAGCAGGGAGGGGACAGGACGGGGCTACACCTTC. The rearrangement uses TRBV25-1 and TRBJ1-2, with 8 bases that match TRBD1. The CDR3 spans 13 residues. Looked up from germline, CDR1 is MGHDK and CDR2 is SYGVNS. J gave up 8 bases and V 6 bases, and 8 bases lay outside the gene matches.

The chain combines TRBV2 with TRBJ2-5, with D possibly TRBD1 on 5 matching bases. The CDR3 is 13 residues long. The germline V gene encodes CDR1 SNHLY and CDR2 FYNNEI. Trimming removed 3 bases from V and 5 bases from J, with 10 bases in between. CDR3 residues: CASSEAGFETQYF. In nucleotides, the CDR3 is TGTGCCAGCAGTGAGGCAGGGTTCGAGACCCAGTACTTC.

The chain employs TRBV6-5 and TRBJ1-1; 9 bases align to TRBD1. CDR1 is MNHEY, CDR2 SVGAGI, per germline. This CDR3 has 17 residues. J was trimmed by 4 bases and V by 3 bases; bases with no gene match: 12. The DNA for the CDR3 is TGTGCCAGCAGTTATCGCATTCTGGGACAGGGTGGCACTGAAGCTTTCTTT. Its protein product is CASSYRILGQGGTEAFF.

The chain uses TRBV24-1 and TRBJ2-2; TRBD1 matches at 7 bases. There are 17 residues in the CDR3. Germline V gene sequence: CDR1 KGHDR, CDR2 SFDVKD. With 2 bases clipped from V and 1 base from J, the junction kept 6 bases outside the gene matches. The CDR3 DNA is TGTGCCACCAGTGATTCCTTGGGACAGTGGAACACCGGGGAGCTGTTTTTT. The encoded protein is CATSDSLGQWNTGELFF.

The CDR3 protein is CAWREAGNTEAFF. DNA for the CDR3: TGTGCCTGGAGAGAGGCCGGGAACACTGAAGCTTTCTTT. The V call is TRBV30, the J call TRBJ1-1; the D is unclear. CDR1 is GTSNPN and CDR2 is SVGIG in the germline V gene (reference sequence). V was cut by 3 bases and J by 1 base, with 9 bases left in between. CDR3 length: 13 residues.

Only a few counts were recorded for this clonotype. V usage is TRBV27 and J usage is TRBJ2-1, with TRBD2 matching over 7 bases. CDR1 is MNHEY and CDR2 is SMNVEV in the germline V gene (reference sequence). V was clipped by 5 bases and J by 7 bases; unmatched bases: 5. The length of the CDR3 is 13 residues. The CDR3 DNA sequence: TGTGCCAGCAGTCGGCCGGGGGGAAATGAGCAGTTCTTC. Its translation is CASSRPGGNEQFF.

This rearrangement joins TRBV12-3 or TRBV12-4 to TRBJ1-2; D gene unclear. CDR3 length: 13 amino acids. Trimming took off 2 bases at V and 6 bases at J, with 10 bases between the two ends. The chain's CDR3 is CASSLWGYNGYTF. CDR3 in DNA: TGTGCCAGCAGTTTATGGGGTTATAATGGCTACACCTTC.

This chain connects TRBV7-9 to TRBJ1-1; 12 positions match TRBD1. Germline assignment: CDR1 SEHNR and CDR2 FQNEAQ (reference sequence). There are 14 residues in the CDR3. Trimming removed 7 bases from V and 4 bases from J; junction bases left unmatched: 4. CDR3 sequence (DNA): TGTGCCAGCACCTGGGACAGGGGGCCCACTGAAGCTTTCTTT. Translated, it gives CASTWDRGPTEAFF.